This T cell receptor (beta chain) emerged from a study of human T cells and chemical hapten exposure. For the study at large: Small discrepancies in pooled library volume mainly accounted for the varying TCR yields per sample. Study observations and caveats: TCRs exceeding a frequency of 1 in 1000 stayed unchanged under DPC sensitization.

Single cDNA molecules in the library carried unique molecular identifiers attached during preparation. In the authors' methods: Per sample, the median was 95,638 TCRs, with values from about 24,000 to 680,000. Each CDR3 protein gets one entry after TCRdb re-called the RACE reads with MiXCR. TCRdb assigned the V and J calls; the authors' analysis was not used. The table has more than 70,000 distinct CDR3 sequences, roughly 8% seen once; the top ten hold 2.9%. Time point reported: healthy volunteer bleed at 2 weeks. Extraction of total RNA was performed on unfractionated whole blood. The CDR3 consists of 12 residues. The germline gives CDR1 GTSNPN, CDR2 SVGIG (reference sequence). The junction had 5 bases not matched to a gene; V was cut back by 3 bases and J by 8 bases. This clonotype was observed a handful of times. The target antigen is unknown.

This TCR came from a female donor in good health. Some clones in this sample may be carry-over from other donors' samples. Source material: whole blood. This rearrangement joins TRBV30 to TRBJ1-1, with TRBD1 matching 8 bases. The CDR3 DNA is TGTGCCTGGAGGGGGAGACAGGGGGAAGCTTTCTTT. Translated, it gives CAWRGRQGEAFF.